One sample yielded the 21 T cell receptor beta chains listed below, sequenced in a study of T cells after posttransplantation cyclophosphamide. Cyclophosphamide on days +3 and +4 followed busulfan-fludarabine conditioning and a marrow graft. Using immunoSEQ multiplex PCR, the repertoire was profiled, and TCRdb retains in-frame clones only, with some absent. The sample gives some 9,000 clones, under 90% of which show up once; about 23% is in the top ten. This specimen consisted of PBMCs, obtained after allogeneic stem cell transplant with posttransplant cyclophosphamide. These receptors were obtained from a female patient aged 40 to 50 who received an allogeneic stem cell transplant from an unrelated donor, was CMV-positive, and had no GVHD. These T cells may partly come from the graft donor.

The chain joins TRBV19 to TRBJ2-7; D possibly corresponds to TRBD2 (6 bases). The CDR3 sequence is 15 residues long. Germline CDR1 is LNHDA and CDR2 is SQIVND (reference sequence). V was clipped by 4 bases and J by 0 bases, with 13 bases between them. CDR3 sequence: CASSTWDSSSYEQYF. Here the CDR3 DNA reads TGTGCCAGTAGTACATGGGACTCCAGCTCCTACGAGCAGTACTTC.

The count of this clone is one. The chain carries TRBV18 and TRBJ2-7; tentatively, D is TRBD1 (5 bases). Deletions cut 2 bases from V and 3 bases from J, with 5 bases between. Germline V gene lookup returns CDR1 KGHSH and CDR2 LQKENI. CDR3 length: 12 residues. CDR3 DNA: TGTGCCAGCTCACCAGACAGCTACGAGCAGTACTTC. Amino acid sequence: CASSPDSYEQYF.

The V gene is TRBV7-8, the J gene TRBJ2-1; TRBD1 matches 10 bases. The CDR3 is made up of 20 amino acids. J gave up 6 bases and V 5 bases, and 22 bases lay outside the gene matches. Germline CDR1 SGHVS, CDR2 FQNEAQ. The CDR3 spells CASSPKLRDRGQVPGNEQFF. CDR3 coding DNA: TGTGCCAGCAGCCCTAAGCTCCGGGACAGGGGTCAGGTCCCGGGCAATGAGCAGTTCTTC.

The rearrangement joins TRBV7-2 to TRBJ2-2, with a possible D match to TRBD1 (6 bases). V gave up 1 base and J gave up 7 bases, with 16 bases separating them. Germline CDR1 reads SGHTA; CDR2 reads FQGNSA. This CDR3 has 16 residues. This CDR3 is CASSLGDIFGFGELFF. CDR3 nucleotide sequence: TGTGCCAGCAGCTTAGGGGACATATTTGGGTTCGGGGAGCTGTTTTTT.

The V gene is TRBV28, the J gene TRBJ2-7; a weak D match, TRBD1 (6 bases). The CDR3 totals 14 residues. From germline, CDR1 is MDHEN and CDR2 SYDVKM. The germline V and J ends were trimmed by 4 bases and 3 bases, with 13 bases remaining between them. CDR3 region: CASSSGTSLYEQYF. The CDR3 DNA reads TGTGCCAGCAGTTCCGGGACATCTCTCTACGAGCAGTACTTC.

This clone was counted between two and nine times. J is TRBJ2-1 and V is TRBV7-2, with 7 bases aligning to TRBD1. Germline V gene data show CDR1 as SGHTA and CDR2 as FQGNSA. This CDR3 contains 19 residues. J gave up 2 bases and V 4 bases, and 17 bases lay outside the gene matches. This CDR3 is CASSSNRQGVIPTYNEQFF. The CDR3 DNA sequence: TGTGCCAGCAGCTCGAACCGACAGGGAGTGATCCCAACCTACAATGAGCAGTTCTTC.

This rearrangement joins TRBV28 to TRBJ1-5, with D maybe TRBD1 (6 bases). Per the germline V gene, CDR1 is MDHEN and CDR2 is SYDVKM. V gave up 6 bases and J gave up 10 bases, with 19 bases separating them. This CDR3 contains 14 residues. CDR3 in amino acids: CASRGAGGPVPQHF. The CDR3 DNA reads TGTGCCAGCAGGGGAGCTGGGGGCCCAGTCCCCCAGCATTTT. Variable domain in full (rest from reference TRBV28 and TRBJ1-5): DVKVTQSSRYLVKRTGEKVFLECVQDMDHENMFWYRQDPGLGLRLIYFSYDVKMKEKGDIPEGYSVSREKKERFSLILESASTNQTSMYLCASRGAGGPVPQHFGDGTRLSIL.

This chain joins TRBV2 and TRBJ2-7, with D tentatively TRBD1 (6 bases). The CDR3 is 14 amino acids. The V gene lost 3 bases and the J gene lost 3 bases, with 12 bases spanning the gap. Per germline, CDR1 SNHLY and CDR2 FYNNEI. This CDR3 is CASSEGALHYEQYF. In nucleotides, the CDR3 is TGTGCCAGCAGTGAGGGGGCCCTTCACTACGAGCAGTACTTC.

The genes are TRBV10-3 and TRBJ2-2; 7 bases fit TRBD1. V shed 4 bases, J shed 0 bases, and the junction held 8 bases outside the gene matches. Germline CDR1 ENHRY, CDR2 SYGVKD. This CDR3 contains 17 residues. The CDR3: CAISAWQGEANTGELFF. The DNA of the CDR3 is TGTGCCATCAGTGCTTGGCAGGGGGAAGCGAACACCGGGGAGCTGTTTTTT.

This clone was seen just once. The V gene is TRBV19, the J gene TRBJ1-2; D unclear. Trimming removed 7 bases at V and 8 bases at J, with 20 bases between. The CDR3 covers 14 residues. CDR1 is LNHDA and CDR2 is SQIVND in the germline V gene (reference sequence). CDR3 sequence (DNA): TGTGCCAGTACAGTAGAGGGAGGAATGAGCGGCTACACCTTC. Its protein product is CASTVEGGMSGYTF.

In nucleotides, the CDR3 is TGTGCCAGCAGCCAAAGGACTAGCGGAATAAGCACAGATACGCAGTATTTT. Amino acids: CASSQRTSGISTDTQYF. The V call is TRBV4-2, the J call TRBJ2-3, with 10 bases fitting TRBD2. With 2 bases clipped from V and 0 bases from J, the junction kept 5 bases outside the gene matches. CDR1 LGHNA and CDR2 YNFKEQ come from the germline V gene. The CDR3 covers 17 residues.

V usage is TRBV18 and J usage is TRBJ1-1; 7 bases line up with TRBD1. The CDR3 runs to 15 residues. The junction had 8 bases not matched to a gene; V was cut back by 3 bases and J by 4 bases. From germline, CDR1 is KGHSH and CDR2 LQKENI. The CDR3: CASSPGRDRGTEAFF. The CDR3 region has the DNA TGTGCCAGCTCACCCGGACGGGACAGAGGCACTGAAGCTTTCTTT.

The chain joins TRBV2 to TRBJ2-4; no definite D call. CDR3 length equals 15 residues. Trimming left V 5 bases short and J 1 base short, with 12 bases between. Germline CDR1 and CDR2: SNHLY and FYNNEI. The CDR3 region has the DNA TGTGCCAGCAGTCCCTTCTCCTCGGCCAAAAACATTCAGTACTTC. Translated, it gives CASSPFSSAKNIQYF. The entire variable domain, with the rest obtained from reference TRBV2 and TRBJ2-4, is as follows: EPEVTQTPSHQVTQMGQEVILRCVPISNHLYFYWYRQILGQKVEFLVSFYNNEISEKSEIFDDQFSVERPDGSNFTLKIRSTKLEDSAMYFCASSPFSSAKNIQYFGAGTRLSVL.

The chain couples TRBV12-5 to TRBJ2-7; weak D call: TRBD2 (5 bases). V was cut by 0 bases and J by 7 bases, with 7 bases left in between. The CDR3 has 12 amino acids. Germline V CDR1 and CDR2: LGHNT, FRNRAP. The CDR3 region has the DNA TGTGCTAGTGGTTTGGTACGGGATGAGCAGTACTTC. Translating it yields CASGLVRDEQYF.

V gene TRBV28 combines with J gene TRBJ1-6; D may be TRBD1 (5 bases). Germline V lookup: CDR1 MDHEN, CDR2 SYDVKM. There are 14 residues in the CDR3. V was pared by 10 bases and J by 7 bases, with 17 bases between. Written as DNA, the CDR3 is TGTGCCACTACTAAGACAGATTTAAATTCACCCCTCCACTTT. Its protein is CATTKTDLNSPLHF.

The chain's CDR3 is CASSPGTYREQFF. The CDR3 nucleotides read TGTGCCAGCAGCCCCGGGACTTACCGTGAGCAGTTCTTC. The chain uses TRBV11-3 and TRBJ2-1, with a possible D match to TRBD2 (6 bases). CDR1 is SGHNT and CDR2 is YENEEA in the germline V gene. V was pared by 5 bases and J by 9 bases, with 14 bases between. The CDR3 is 13 amino acids.

As concerns this clone: Since the CDR3 does not end with the conserved phenylalanine or tryptophan, this likely comes from a read error. This rearrangement joins TRBV4-1 to TRBJ1-6, with D unresolved. Germline-derived CDR1 and CDR2 are MGHRA and YSYEKL. The CDR3 is 18 residues long. With 0 bases removed from V and 9 bases from J, the gap between germline ends came to 21 bases. CDR3 nucleotide sequence: TGCGCCAGCAGCCAAGAGATTAATGTCCCGATAGGAGGTTCACCCCTCCACCTT. Translating it yields CASSQEINVPIGGSPLHL.

This clone appeared a single time. The chain has TRBV28 and TRBJ2-2; D call uncertain. The germline gives CDR1 MDHEN, CDR2 SYDVKM. The V end lost 3 bases, the J end lost 8 bases, and 4 bases lay between the germline ends. The CDR3 sequence is 11 residues long. This chain's CDR3 is CASSFSGELFF. DNA for the CDR3: TGTGCCAGCAGTTTTTCTGGGGAGCTGTTTTTT.

This rearrangement joins TRBV7-8 to TRBJ2-6, with TRBD1 matching 8 bases. Germline CDR1 reads SGHVS; CDR2 reads FQNEAQ. The CDR3 loop spans 19 amino acids. V was clipped by 4 bases and J by 0 bases; unmatched bases: 11. This CDR3 is CASSSSPGTGVSGANVLTF. CDR3 coding DNA: TGTGCCAGCAGCTCGTCCCCCGGGACAGGAGTCTCTGGGGCCAACGTCCTGACTTTC.

The chain employs TRBV4-3 and TRBJ2-1, with D maybe TRBD2 (7 bases). Deletions cut 4 bases from V and 6 bases from J, with 16 bases between. Germline V gene sequence: CDR1 LGHNA, CDR2 YSLEER. This CDR3 is 15 amino acids long. CDR3 coding DNA: TGCGCCAGCAGCCCCGGGGGGCTTTTAGGCAATGAGCAGTTCTTC. This translates into CASSPGGLLGNEQFF.

This clone qualifies as medium-sized. The chain has TRBV15 and TRBJ2-7; tentatively, D is TRBD1 (5 bases). The CDR3 covers 16 residues. V was clipped by 0 bases and J by 2 bases, with 14 bases between them. Germline assignment: CDR1 LNHNV and CDR2 YYDKDF (reference sequence). CDR3 residues: CATSRETDSLPYEQYF. The CDR3 DNA sequence: TGTGCCACCAGCAGAGAAACCGACAGTTTGCCCTACGAGCAGTACTTC.